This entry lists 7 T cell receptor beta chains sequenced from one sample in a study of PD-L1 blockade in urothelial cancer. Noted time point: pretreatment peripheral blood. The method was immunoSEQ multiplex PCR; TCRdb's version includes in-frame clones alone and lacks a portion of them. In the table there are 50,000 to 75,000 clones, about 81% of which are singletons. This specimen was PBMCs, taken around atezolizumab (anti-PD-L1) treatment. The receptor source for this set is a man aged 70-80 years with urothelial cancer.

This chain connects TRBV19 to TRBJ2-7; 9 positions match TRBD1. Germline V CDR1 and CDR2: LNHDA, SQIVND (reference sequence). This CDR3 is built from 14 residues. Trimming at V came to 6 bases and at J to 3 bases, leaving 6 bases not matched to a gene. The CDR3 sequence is CASSRRDRDYEQYF. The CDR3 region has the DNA TGTGCCAGTAGCCGGCGGGACAGGGACTACGAGCAGTACTTC.

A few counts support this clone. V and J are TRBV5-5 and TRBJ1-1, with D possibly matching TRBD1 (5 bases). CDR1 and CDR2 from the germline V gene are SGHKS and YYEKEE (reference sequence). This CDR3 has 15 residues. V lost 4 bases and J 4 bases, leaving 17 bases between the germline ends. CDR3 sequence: CASSARRGVGTEAFF. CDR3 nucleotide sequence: TGTGCCAGCAGCGCCAGACGGGGGGTGGGCACTGAAGCTTTCTTT.

The CDR3 spells CASSGFVADTIYF. The CDR3 coding sequence is TGTGCCAGCTCCGGGTTTGTCGCGGACACCATATATTTT. V gene TRBV18 combines with J gene TRBJ1-3; no definite D call. V was trimmed by 6 bases and J by 8 bases, leaving 14 bases between them. Germline CDR1 and CDR2: KGHSH and LQKENI. The CDR3 has 13 residues.

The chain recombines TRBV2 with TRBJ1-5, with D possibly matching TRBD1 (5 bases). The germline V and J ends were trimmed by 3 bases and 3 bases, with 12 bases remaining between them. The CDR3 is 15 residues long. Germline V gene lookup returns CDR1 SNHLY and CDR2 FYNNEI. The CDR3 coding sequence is TGTGCCAGCAGTGACACCAGGGCTTACAATCAGCCCCAGCATTTT. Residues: CASSDTRAYNQPQHF.

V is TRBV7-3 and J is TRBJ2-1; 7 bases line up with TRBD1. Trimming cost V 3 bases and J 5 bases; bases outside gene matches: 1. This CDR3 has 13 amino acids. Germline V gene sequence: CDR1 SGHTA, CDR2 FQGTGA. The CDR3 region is CASSLGQNNEQFF. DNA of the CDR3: TGTGCCAGCAGCTTGGGACAGAACAATGAGCAGTTCTTC. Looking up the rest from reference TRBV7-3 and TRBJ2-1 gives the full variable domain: GAGVSQTPSNKVTEKGKYVELRCDPISGHTALYWYRQSLGQGPEFLIYFQGTGAADDSGLPNDRFFAVRPEGSVSTLKIQRTERGDSAVYLCASSLGQNNEQFFGPGTRLTVL.

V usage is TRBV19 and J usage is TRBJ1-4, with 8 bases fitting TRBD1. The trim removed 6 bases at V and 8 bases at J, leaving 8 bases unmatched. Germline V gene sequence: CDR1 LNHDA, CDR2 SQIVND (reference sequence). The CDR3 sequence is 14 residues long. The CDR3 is CASSLQGVREKLFF. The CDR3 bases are TGTGCCAGTAGCTTACAGGGGGTTCGAGAAAAACTGTTTTTT. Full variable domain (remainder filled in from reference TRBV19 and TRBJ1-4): DGGITQSPKYLFRKEGQNVTLSCEQNLNHDAMYWYRQDPGQGLRLIYYSQIVNDFQKGDIAEGYSVSREKKESFPLTVTSAQKNPTAFYLCASSLQGVREKLFFGSGTQLSVL.

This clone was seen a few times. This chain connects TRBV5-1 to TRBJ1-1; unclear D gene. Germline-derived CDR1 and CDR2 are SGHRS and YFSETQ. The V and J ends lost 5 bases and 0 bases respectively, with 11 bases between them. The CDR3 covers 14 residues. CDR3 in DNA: TGCGCCAGCAGTCGGAGGGCCCTGAACACTGAAGCTTTCTTT. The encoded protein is CASSRRALNTEAFF.